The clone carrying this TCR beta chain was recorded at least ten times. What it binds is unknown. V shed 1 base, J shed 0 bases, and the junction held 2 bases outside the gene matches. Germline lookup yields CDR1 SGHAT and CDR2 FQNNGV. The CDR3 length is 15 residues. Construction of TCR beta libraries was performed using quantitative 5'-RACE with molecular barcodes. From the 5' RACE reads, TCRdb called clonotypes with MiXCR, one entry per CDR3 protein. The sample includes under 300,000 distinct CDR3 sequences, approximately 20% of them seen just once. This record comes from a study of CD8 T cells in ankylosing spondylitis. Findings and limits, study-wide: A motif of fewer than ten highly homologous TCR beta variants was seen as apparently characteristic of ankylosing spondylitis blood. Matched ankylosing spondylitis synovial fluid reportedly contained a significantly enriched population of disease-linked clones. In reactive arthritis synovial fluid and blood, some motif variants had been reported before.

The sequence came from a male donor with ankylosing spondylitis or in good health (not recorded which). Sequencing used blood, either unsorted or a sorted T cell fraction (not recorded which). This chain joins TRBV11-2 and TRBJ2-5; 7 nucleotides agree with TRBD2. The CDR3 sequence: CASSLAGGYQETQYF. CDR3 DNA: TGTGCCAGCAGCTTAGCCGGGGGGTACCAAGAGACCCAGTACTTC.